This T cell receptor (beta chain) was sequenced for a study of blood T cell repertoires in COVID-19 (TCRdb year 2020). As for the study more broadly: Samples from collaborators originated in the United States, Italy and Spain and spanned both the acute and convalescent phases of COVID-19. The material from the prospective study consisted of cDNA or gDNA derived from T cells, B-cell-depleted T cells, or PBMCs. The dataset comprised deeply sampled blood TCRbeta repertoires from subjects exposed to, actively infected with, or recovered from COVID-19. The repertoires were released in a freely available public database meant as a resource for research on the immune response to SARS-CoV-2. Samples were obtained from the ongoing ImmuneRACE study (first 160 participants) and from 1,000 to 1,500 subjects provided by 6 global collaborators. The sample metadata nearly always contained a de-identified subject ID, COVID-19 status, age in years and sex. HLA class I and class II types, where available, came from metadata supplied by the sample provider rather than from assay-based typing.

One collaborating source in Seattle enrolled patients during active infection and followed them longitudinally through the course of disease. Each collaborating institution followed its own protocols to collect whole blood in K2EDTA tubes. For TCRbeta analysis, collaborators shipped samples in one of three forms: frozen whole blood, isolated PBMCs, or DNA extracted from either of those sample types. This clone was recorded a few times. No antigen is known for it. No base qualities exist here, and no much larger clone lies one base off it. The immunoSEQ Assay, a bias-controlled multiplex PCR, was used to amplify TCRbeta CDR3 regions from genomic DNA. As for the original processing: The number of nucleated cells in each sample was estimated from the amplification of reference gene primers within the assay. Sequence reads were collapsed and filtered to measure the absolute abundance of every unique TCRbeta CDR3 rearrangement. For each sample, productive Simpson clonality was calculated as the square root of Simpson's diversity index across productive rearrangements. TCRdb obtained this table from immuneACCESS and retained in-frame rearrangements with V and J assigned. These tables miss some clones; where compared with another copy, unresolved V genes account for less than half of the shortfall, and the remainder is unexplained. The V and J calls and clone size are taken from that table; D and trimming were inferred from the DNA. Present in this sample are about 53,000 clones, about four fifths of which were seen just once. The top ten hold approximately 20% of the sample.

The paper as a whole reports these results and caveats: How much clinical and demographic metadata was included differed by source and by participant, and the metadata was provided uncurated.

This TCR derives from a woman older than 75 with COVID-19, enrolled during active disease. Sequenced: peripheral blood.

The DNA is TGTGCCTGGACTGGATGGGCAGGGGACGAGCAGTACTTC. Its translation reads: CAWTGWAGDEQYF. The chain is encoded by TRBV30 joined to TRBJ2-7; the D segment could be TRBD1, given 6 matching bases. Taken from the germline V gene (reference sequence), the CDR1 and CDR2 loops are GTSNPN and SVGIG. V lost 4 bases and J lost 5 bases; the stretch between them is 15 bases long. The CDR3 sequence holds 13 residues, the cysteine and phenylalanine included. The retained sequence is limited to the CDR3, 39 bases, with the frame set at the first base.